Presented here are 30 T cell receptor beta chains from one specimen sequenced in a study of technical replicates of blood from several donors. The assay was immunoSEQ multiplex PCR, and TCRdb's table has in-frame clones only and misses some. The table lists about 59,000 clones, 85% to 95% of them singletons. Sequenced sample: PBMCs. These receptor sequences come from a human donor in good health. Some clones in this sample may be carry-over from other donors' samples.

The chain carries TRBV7-9 and TRBJ1-1, with 7 bases fitting TRBD1. V dropped 4 bases and J dropped 4; count of bases not matched to a gene: 3. The CDR3 runs to 13 residues. Germline V gene sequence: CDR1 SEHNR, CDR2 FQNEAQ (reference sequence). CDR3 residues: CASSSQGGTEAFF. The CDR3 DNA follows: TGTGCCAGCAGCTCTCAGGGGGGCACTGAAGCTTTCTTT. Drawing the rest from reference TRBV7-9 and TRBJ1-1, the complete variable domain is DTGVSQNPRHKITKRGQNVTFRCDPISEHNRLYWYRQTLGQGPEFLTYFQNEAQLEKSRLLSDRFSAERPKGSFSTLEIQRTEQGDSAMYLCASSSQGGTEAFFGQGTRLTVV.

This rearrangement joins TRBV7-3 to TRBJ2-3; TRBD1 agrees at 11 bases. This CDR3 is built from 16 residues. The junction had 7 bases not matched to a gene; V was cut back by 6 bases and J by 2 bases. Germline V gene lookup returns CDR1 SGHTA and CDR2 FQGTGA. The CDR3 region has the DNA TGTGCCAGCAGGAACGGGACAGGGGGGATCACAGATACGCAGTATTTT. Translated, it gives CASRNGTGGITDTQYF. The full variable domain, completed using reference TRBV7-3 and TRBJ2-3, is GAGVSQTPSNKVTEKGKYVELRCDPISGHTALYWYRQSLGQGPEFLIYFQGTGAADDSGLPNDRFFAVRPEGSVSTLKIQRTERGDSAVYLCASRNGTGGITDTQYFGPGTRLTVL.

The CDR3 loop reads CASSSRILDRKDGYTF. The CDR3 bases are TGTGCCAGCAGCTCCCGAATACTAGACAGGAAAGATGGCTACACCTTC. The rearrangement uses TRBV11-3 and TRBJ1-2; D may be TRBD1 (6 bases). The germline CDR1 and CDR2 sequences are SGHNT and YENEEA. This CDR3 is built from 16 residues. Deletions cut 4 bases from V and 6 bases from J, with 21 bases between.

The rearrangement joins TRBV13 to TRBJ2-5; 11 bases are a match to TRBD2. Germline lookup yields CDR1 PRHDT and CDR2 FYEKMQ (reference sequence). V trimming: 3 bases; J trimming: 7 bases; junction bases outside the gene matches: 13. The CDR3 consists of 17 residues. CDR3 residues: CASSLMTSGVRGGTQYF. DNA for the CDR3: TGTGCCAGCAGCTTGATGACTAGCGGGGTGCGTGGTGGGACCCAGTACTTC.

This sequence joins TRBV5-1 and TRBJ1-4, with TRBD1 identical over 7 bases. V was clipped by 0 bases and J by 6 bases; unmatched bases: 5. This CDR3 has 15 residues. CDR1 and CDR2 from the germline V gene are SGHRS and YFSETQ. The CDR3 DNA reads as TGCGCCAGCAGCTTGGGTTCCAGGGGGGATGAAAAACTGTTTTTT. It translates to CASSLGSRGDEKLFF.

The chain couples TRBV7-3 to TRBJ2-1, with TRBD1 matching over 7 bases. The V and J ends lost 3 bases and 5 bases, in that order; junction bases with no gene match: 4. Germline lookup yields CDR1 SGHTA and CDR2 FQGTGA. The CDR3 covers 14 residues. The CDR3 DNA is TGTGCCAGCAGCTTGGACAGGTATAACAATGAGCAGTTCTTC. Protein: CASSLDRYNNEQFF.

V and J are TRBV5-6 and TRBJ2-1; a weak D match, TRBD2 (7 bases). Trimming cost V 4 bases and J 6 bases, with 14 bases left between them. CDR1 is SGHDT, CDR2 YYEEEE, per germline. The CDR3 loop spans 14 amino acids. This chain's CDR3 is CASSLRGLINEQFF. For the CDR3, the DNA is TGTGCCAGCAGCCTCAGGGGACTAATCAATGAGCAGTTCTTC.

The rearrangement links TRBV7-6 to TRBJ1-1, with 9 bases lining up with TRBD1. Germline loops: CDR1 SGHVS, CDR2 FNYEAQ. CDR3 length: 18 amino acids. V gave up 0 bases and J gave up 4 bases; unmatched junction bases: 12. CDR3 bases: TGTGCCAGCAGCTTAGCGGGCCCCGGGACAGGGCGGTTCACTGAAGCTTTCTTT. It translates to CASSLAGPGTGRFTEAFF. Full variable domain (missing parts from reference TRBV7-6 and TRBJ1-1): GAGVSQSPRYKVTKRGQDVALRCDPISGHVSLYWYRQALGQGPEFLTYFNYEAQQDKSGLPNDRFSAERPEGSISTLTIQRTEQRDSAMYRCASSLAGPGTGRFTEAFFGQGTRLTVV.

Judged by abundance, this clone is large. The sample contains more than one DNA sequence encoding this CDR3. The chain employs TRBV5-1 and TRBJ1-1; 7 positions match TRBD1. There are 14 residues in the CDR3. The trim removed 0 bases at V and 3 bases at J, leaving 2 bases unmatched. Germline V gene data show CDR1 as SGHRS and CDR2 as YFSETQ. This CDR3 reads CASSLAGGYTEAFF. The CDR3 nucleotides are TGCGCCAGCAGCTTGGCAGGGGGGTACACTGAAGCTTTCTTT.

The chain employs TRBV7-2 and TRBJ1-3, with unresolved D. Trimming took off 1 base at V and 2 bases at J, with 9 bases between the two ends. CDR3 size: 15 residues. CDR1 and CDR2 from the germline V gene are SGHTA and FQGNSA. CDR3 sequence: CASSLEPAAGNTIYF. The CDR3 coding sequence is TGTGCCAGCAGCTTAGAACCGGCGGCTGGAAACACCATATATTTT.

The chain links TRBV6-5 to TRBJ1-2; D not certain. The germline V gene has CDR1 MNHEY and CDR2 SVGAGI. The CDR3 runs to 13 residues. Trimming removed 5 bases at V and 7 bases at J, with 14 bases between. The CDR3 coding sequence is TGTGCCAGCAGTCCCTGGGAGGGCCTTGGCTACACCTTC. This gives the protein CASSPWEGLGYTF.

V gene TRBV7-6 combines with J gene TRBJ2-5; D is perhaps TRBD2 (5 bases). Germline V CDR1 and CDR2: SGHVS, FNYEAQ. The CDR3 covers 16 residues. The V and J ends lost 1 base and 1 base respectively, with 13 bases between them. The chain's CDR3 is CASSLDPGKFQETQYF. CDR3 nucleotide sequence: TGTGCCAGCAGCTTAGATCCGGGGAAATTCCAAGAGACCCAGTACTTC.

This chain joins TRBV21-1 and TRBJ2-5; TRBD2, as called in the table, went unchecked against the DNA. TRBV21-1 is a pseudogene segment. CDR3 length: 14 amino acids. This CDR3 reads CATPPRTSAETQYF. In DNA, the CDR3 is TGTGCCACCCCCCCGAGGACTAGCGCAGAGACCCAGTACTTC.

Notes on this clone: This specimen includes other DNA sequences encoding the same CDR3. The rearrangement uses TRBV7-2 and TRBJ1-2, with 12 nucleotides matching TRBD1. CDR1 and CDR2 from the germline V gene are SGHTA and FQGNSA. The CDR3 has 14 residues. Trimming at V came to 5 bases and at J to 5 bases, leaving 3 bases not matched to a gene. CDR3 sequence: CASSLGQGAYGYTF. The CDR3 bases are TGTGCCAGCAGCCTGGGACAGGGGGCTTATGGCTACACCTTC.

The genes are TRBV27 and TRBJ2-3; tentatively, D is TRBD1 (5 bases). This CDR3 is built from 16 residues. Germline loops: CDR1 MNHEY, CDR2 SMNVEV (reference sequence). Deletions cut 6 bases from V and 2 bases from J, with 18 bases between. CDR3 DNA sequence: TGTGCCAGCAGACCCTACTTGCAGGGCGACACAGATACGCAGTATTTT. Translating gives CASRPYLQGDTDTQYF.

V and J are TRBV4-3 and TRBJ1-2, with D unclear. The CDR3 spans 14 residues. In germline, CDR1 is LGHNA, CDR2 YSLEER. V was shortened by 2 bases and J by 4 bases, with 11 bases between the two germline ends. The CDR3, as DNA: TGCGCCAGCAGCCAATCCCCTTCAGGCTATGGCTACACCTTC. Residues: CASSQSPSGYGYTF.

This sequence joins TRBV25-1 and TRBJ1-2; possibly TRBD1 for D (6 bases). The V end was cut by 7 bases, the J end by 8 bases, with 11 bases between. The CDR3 contains 11 residues. Germline CDR1 reads MGHDK; CDR2 reads SYGVNS. The CDR3 DNA sequence: TGTGCCAGCAAACAGGGTCAGGGCTACACCTTC. It encodes CASKQGQGYTF.

The chain combines TRBV27 with TRBJ2-1, with D possibly being TRBD2 (5 bases). The CDR3 runs 15 residues. From germline, CDR1 is MNHEY and CDR2 SMNVEV (reference sequence). The V end lost 3 bases, the J end lost 3 bases, and 12 bases lay between the germline ends. In DNA form, the CDR3 reads TGTGCCAGCAGTTTTGGACTGGACGGCTACAATGAGCAGTTCTTC. Its protein is CASSFGLDGYNEQFF.

The rearrangement joins TRBV7-3 to TRBJ2-3; TRBD2 matches at 14 bases. V dropped 5 bases and J dropped 10; count of bases not matched to a gene: 20. Germline CDR1 SGHTA, CDR2 FQGTGA. The CDR3 spans 19 residues. CDR3: CASSTRSGTSGGNPIAQYF. CDR3 coding DNA: TGTGCCAGCAGCACTCGCTCCGGGACTAGCGGGGGTAATCCAATAGCGCAGTATTTT.

This chain connects TRBV7-3 to TRBJ2-7; 9 bases are a match to TRBD1. The CDR3 extends over 14 amino acids. Unmatched junction bases numbered 4, after V lost 2 bases and J lost 5 bases. The germline V gene has CDR1 SGHTA and CDR2 FQGTGA. The CDR3 DNA reads TGTGCCAGCAGCTTAGGGACAGGGCTAAACGAGCAGTACTTC. This gives the protein CASSLGTGLNEQYF.

V gene TRBV4-3 combines with J gene TRBJ1-5, with D maybe TRBD1 (5 bases). The V gene lost 0 bases and the J gene lost 9 bases, with 12 bases spanning the gap. Germline-derived CDR1 and CDR2 are LGHNA and YSLEER. CDR3 length: 14 amino acids. CDR3 DNA sequence: TGCGCCAGCAGCCAAGAGGGGGGTGGTGGGCCCCAGCATTTT. Amino acid sequence: CASSQEGGGGPQHF.

This clone was seen only once. The V gene is TRBV6-6, the J gene TRBJ2-1, with D perhaps matching TRBD2 (5 bases). The CDR3 covers 13 residues. Trimming shortened V by 2 bases and J by 8 bases, and 10 bases separated the two germline ends. Per germline, CDR1 MNHNY and CDR2 SVGAGI (reference sequence). CDR3 region: CASSYMGVDEQFF. As DNA, the CDR3 is TGTGCCAGCAGTTACATGGGAGTGGATGAGCAGTTCTTC.

V usage is TRBV5-6 and J usage is TRBJ2-5; no definite D call. Germline CDR1 is SGHDT and CDR2 is YYEEEE. V lost 6 bases, J lost 3 bases, and 15 bases lay in between. The CDR3 extends over 14 amino acids. The CDR3 DNA reads as TGTGCCAGCACCTCATGGGCCCGTGAAGAGACCCAGTACTTC. Amino acids: CASTSWAREETQYF.

The chain combines TRBV7-2 with TRBJ2-1, with 9 bases aligning to TRBD2. J lost 10 bases, V lost 5 bases, and 12 bases had no gene match. CDR3 length: 15 residues. Germline V gene data show CDR1 as SGHTA and CDR2 as FQGNSA. The CDR3 protein is CASSHARGGAGEQFF. As DNA, the CDR3 is TGTGCCAGCAGCCACGCCCGCGGGGGGGCTGGAGAGCAGTTCTTC.

V is TRBV12-5 and J is TRBJ2-1; tentatively, D is TRBD2 (6 bases). The germline V and J ends were trimmed by 7 bases and 5 bases, with 15 bases remaining between them. Looked up from germline, CDR1 is LGHNT and CDR2 is FRNRAP. CDR3 length: 14 residues. The CDR3 reads CASAPSSGHNEQFF. In nucleotides, the CDR3 is TGTGCTAGTGCCCCCAGTAGCGGTCACAATGAGCAGTTCTTC.

The chain employs TRBV6-5 and TRBJ2-6, with D unclear. There are 15 residues in the CDR3. Trimming took off 2 bases at V and 0 bases at J, with 5 bases between the two ends. The germline gives CDR1 MNHEY, CDR2 SVGAGI. The CDR3 is CASSYDFSGANVLTF. The CDR3 nucleotides read TGTGCCAGCAGTTACGACTTCTCTGGGGCCAACGTCCTGACTTTC.

The V gene is TRBV4-2, the J gene TRBJ2-1; the match to TRBD1 covers 10 bases. The CDR3 runs to 15 residues. Germline V gene sequence: CDR1 LGHNA, CDR2 YNFKEQ. Trimming at V came to 2 bases and at J to 9 bases, leaving 7 bases not matched to a gene. CDR3 region: CASSQPGQGIVEQFF. In DNA form, the CDR3 reads TGTGCCAGCAGCCAACCGGGACAGGGGATCGTTGAGCAGTTCTTC.

The rearrangement links TRBV2 to TRBJ2-3, with 8 bases identical to TRBD2. CDR3 length equals 16 residues. Unmatched junction bases numbered 7, after V lost 2 bases and J lost 3 bases. CDR1 is SNHLY and CDR2 is FYNNEI in the germline V gene. In nucleotides, the CDR3 is TGTGCCAGCAGTGAAAGGGTAGCGGGAAATACAGATACGCAGTATTTT. It specifies CASSERVAGNTDTQYF.

V is TRBV5-1 and J is TRBJ2-1; 16 nucleotides line up with TRBD2. V shed 6 bases, J shed 9 bases, and the junction held 6 bases outside the gene matches. This CDR3 has 15 residues. CDR1 and CDR2 from the germline V gene are SGHRS and YFSETQ. Here the CDR3 DNA reads TGCGCCAGCACGGGACTAGCGGGGGGGCCTCCTGAGCAGTTCTTC. Translation gives CASTGLAGGPPEQFF.

The V gene is TRBV18, the J gene TRBJ1-1; 7 positions match TRBD1. V shed 5 bases and J 5 bases; nucleotides not matched to a gene: 11. Germline CDR1 and CDR2: KGHSH and LQKENI. This CDR3 is 15 amino acids long. The CDR3 coding sequence is TGTGCCAGCTCAACAAGGACAGGTCGGGATACTGAAGCTTTCTTT. Residues: CASSTRTGRDTEAFF.